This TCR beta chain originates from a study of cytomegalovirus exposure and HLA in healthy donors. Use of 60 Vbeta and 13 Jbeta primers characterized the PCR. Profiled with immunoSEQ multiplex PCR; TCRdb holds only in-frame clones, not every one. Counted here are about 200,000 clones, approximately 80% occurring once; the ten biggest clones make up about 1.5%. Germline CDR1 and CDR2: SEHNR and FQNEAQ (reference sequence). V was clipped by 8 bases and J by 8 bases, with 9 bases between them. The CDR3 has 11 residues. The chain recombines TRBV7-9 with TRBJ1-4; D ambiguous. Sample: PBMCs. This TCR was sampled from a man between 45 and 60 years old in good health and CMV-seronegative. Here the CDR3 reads CASDVREKLFF. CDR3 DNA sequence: TGTGCCAGCGACGTCAGGGAAAAACTGTTTTTT.